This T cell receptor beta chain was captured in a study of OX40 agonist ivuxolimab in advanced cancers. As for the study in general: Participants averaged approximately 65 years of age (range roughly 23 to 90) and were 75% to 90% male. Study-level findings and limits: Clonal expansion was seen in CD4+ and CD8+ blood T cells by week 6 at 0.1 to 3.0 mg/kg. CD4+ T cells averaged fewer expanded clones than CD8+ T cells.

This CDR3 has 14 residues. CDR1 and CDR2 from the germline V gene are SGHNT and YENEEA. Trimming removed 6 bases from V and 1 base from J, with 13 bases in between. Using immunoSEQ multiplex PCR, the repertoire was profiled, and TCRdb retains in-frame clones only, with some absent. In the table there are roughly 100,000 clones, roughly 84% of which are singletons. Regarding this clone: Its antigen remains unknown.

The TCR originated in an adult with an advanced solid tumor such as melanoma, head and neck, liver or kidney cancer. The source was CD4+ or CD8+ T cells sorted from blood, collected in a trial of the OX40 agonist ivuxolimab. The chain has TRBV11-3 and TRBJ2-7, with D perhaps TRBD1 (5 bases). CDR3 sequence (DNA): TGTGCCAGCAGTCTCTACGACAGTTCCTACGAGCAGTACTTC. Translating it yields CASSLYDSSYEQYF.